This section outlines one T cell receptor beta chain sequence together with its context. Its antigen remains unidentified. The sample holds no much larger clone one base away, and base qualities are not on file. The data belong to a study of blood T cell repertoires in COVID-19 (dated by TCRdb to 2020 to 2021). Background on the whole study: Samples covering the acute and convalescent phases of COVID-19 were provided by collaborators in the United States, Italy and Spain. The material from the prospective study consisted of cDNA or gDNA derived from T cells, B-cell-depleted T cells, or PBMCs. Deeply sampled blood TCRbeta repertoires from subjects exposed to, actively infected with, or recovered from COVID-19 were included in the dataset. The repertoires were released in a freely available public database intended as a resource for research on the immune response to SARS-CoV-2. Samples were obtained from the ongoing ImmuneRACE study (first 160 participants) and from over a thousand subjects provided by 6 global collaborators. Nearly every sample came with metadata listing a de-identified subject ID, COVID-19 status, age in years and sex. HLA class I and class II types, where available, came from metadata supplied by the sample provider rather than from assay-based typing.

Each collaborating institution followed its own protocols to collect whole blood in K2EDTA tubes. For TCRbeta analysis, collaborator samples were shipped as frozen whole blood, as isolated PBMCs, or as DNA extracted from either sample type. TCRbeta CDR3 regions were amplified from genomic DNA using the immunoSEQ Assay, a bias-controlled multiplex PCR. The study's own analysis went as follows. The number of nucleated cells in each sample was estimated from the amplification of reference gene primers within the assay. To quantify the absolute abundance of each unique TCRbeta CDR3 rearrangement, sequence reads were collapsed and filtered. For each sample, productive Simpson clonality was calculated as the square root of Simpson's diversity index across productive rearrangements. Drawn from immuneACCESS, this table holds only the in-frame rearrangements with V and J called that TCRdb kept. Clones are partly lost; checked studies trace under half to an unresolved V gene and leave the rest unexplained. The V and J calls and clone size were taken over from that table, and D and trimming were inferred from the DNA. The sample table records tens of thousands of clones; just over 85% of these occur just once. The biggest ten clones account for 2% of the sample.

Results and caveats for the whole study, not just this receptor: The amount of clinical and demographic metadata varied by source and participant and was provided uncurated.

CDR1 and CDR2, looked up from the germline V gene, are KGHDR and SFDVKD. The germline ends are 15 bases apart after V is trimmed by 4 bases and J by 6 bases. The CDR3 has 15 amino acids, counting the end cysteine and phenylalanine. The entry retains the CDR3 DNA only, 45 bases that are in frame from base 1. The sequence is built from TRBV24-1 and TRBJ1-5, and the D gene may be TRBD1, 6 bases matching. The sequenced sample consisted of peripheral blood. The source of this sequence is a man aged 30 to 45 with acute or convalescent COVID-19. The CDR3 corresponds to CATSEVTGSSQPQHF. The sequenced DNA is TGTGCCACCAGTGAAGTAACAGGGTCTAGTCAGCCCCAGCATTTT.